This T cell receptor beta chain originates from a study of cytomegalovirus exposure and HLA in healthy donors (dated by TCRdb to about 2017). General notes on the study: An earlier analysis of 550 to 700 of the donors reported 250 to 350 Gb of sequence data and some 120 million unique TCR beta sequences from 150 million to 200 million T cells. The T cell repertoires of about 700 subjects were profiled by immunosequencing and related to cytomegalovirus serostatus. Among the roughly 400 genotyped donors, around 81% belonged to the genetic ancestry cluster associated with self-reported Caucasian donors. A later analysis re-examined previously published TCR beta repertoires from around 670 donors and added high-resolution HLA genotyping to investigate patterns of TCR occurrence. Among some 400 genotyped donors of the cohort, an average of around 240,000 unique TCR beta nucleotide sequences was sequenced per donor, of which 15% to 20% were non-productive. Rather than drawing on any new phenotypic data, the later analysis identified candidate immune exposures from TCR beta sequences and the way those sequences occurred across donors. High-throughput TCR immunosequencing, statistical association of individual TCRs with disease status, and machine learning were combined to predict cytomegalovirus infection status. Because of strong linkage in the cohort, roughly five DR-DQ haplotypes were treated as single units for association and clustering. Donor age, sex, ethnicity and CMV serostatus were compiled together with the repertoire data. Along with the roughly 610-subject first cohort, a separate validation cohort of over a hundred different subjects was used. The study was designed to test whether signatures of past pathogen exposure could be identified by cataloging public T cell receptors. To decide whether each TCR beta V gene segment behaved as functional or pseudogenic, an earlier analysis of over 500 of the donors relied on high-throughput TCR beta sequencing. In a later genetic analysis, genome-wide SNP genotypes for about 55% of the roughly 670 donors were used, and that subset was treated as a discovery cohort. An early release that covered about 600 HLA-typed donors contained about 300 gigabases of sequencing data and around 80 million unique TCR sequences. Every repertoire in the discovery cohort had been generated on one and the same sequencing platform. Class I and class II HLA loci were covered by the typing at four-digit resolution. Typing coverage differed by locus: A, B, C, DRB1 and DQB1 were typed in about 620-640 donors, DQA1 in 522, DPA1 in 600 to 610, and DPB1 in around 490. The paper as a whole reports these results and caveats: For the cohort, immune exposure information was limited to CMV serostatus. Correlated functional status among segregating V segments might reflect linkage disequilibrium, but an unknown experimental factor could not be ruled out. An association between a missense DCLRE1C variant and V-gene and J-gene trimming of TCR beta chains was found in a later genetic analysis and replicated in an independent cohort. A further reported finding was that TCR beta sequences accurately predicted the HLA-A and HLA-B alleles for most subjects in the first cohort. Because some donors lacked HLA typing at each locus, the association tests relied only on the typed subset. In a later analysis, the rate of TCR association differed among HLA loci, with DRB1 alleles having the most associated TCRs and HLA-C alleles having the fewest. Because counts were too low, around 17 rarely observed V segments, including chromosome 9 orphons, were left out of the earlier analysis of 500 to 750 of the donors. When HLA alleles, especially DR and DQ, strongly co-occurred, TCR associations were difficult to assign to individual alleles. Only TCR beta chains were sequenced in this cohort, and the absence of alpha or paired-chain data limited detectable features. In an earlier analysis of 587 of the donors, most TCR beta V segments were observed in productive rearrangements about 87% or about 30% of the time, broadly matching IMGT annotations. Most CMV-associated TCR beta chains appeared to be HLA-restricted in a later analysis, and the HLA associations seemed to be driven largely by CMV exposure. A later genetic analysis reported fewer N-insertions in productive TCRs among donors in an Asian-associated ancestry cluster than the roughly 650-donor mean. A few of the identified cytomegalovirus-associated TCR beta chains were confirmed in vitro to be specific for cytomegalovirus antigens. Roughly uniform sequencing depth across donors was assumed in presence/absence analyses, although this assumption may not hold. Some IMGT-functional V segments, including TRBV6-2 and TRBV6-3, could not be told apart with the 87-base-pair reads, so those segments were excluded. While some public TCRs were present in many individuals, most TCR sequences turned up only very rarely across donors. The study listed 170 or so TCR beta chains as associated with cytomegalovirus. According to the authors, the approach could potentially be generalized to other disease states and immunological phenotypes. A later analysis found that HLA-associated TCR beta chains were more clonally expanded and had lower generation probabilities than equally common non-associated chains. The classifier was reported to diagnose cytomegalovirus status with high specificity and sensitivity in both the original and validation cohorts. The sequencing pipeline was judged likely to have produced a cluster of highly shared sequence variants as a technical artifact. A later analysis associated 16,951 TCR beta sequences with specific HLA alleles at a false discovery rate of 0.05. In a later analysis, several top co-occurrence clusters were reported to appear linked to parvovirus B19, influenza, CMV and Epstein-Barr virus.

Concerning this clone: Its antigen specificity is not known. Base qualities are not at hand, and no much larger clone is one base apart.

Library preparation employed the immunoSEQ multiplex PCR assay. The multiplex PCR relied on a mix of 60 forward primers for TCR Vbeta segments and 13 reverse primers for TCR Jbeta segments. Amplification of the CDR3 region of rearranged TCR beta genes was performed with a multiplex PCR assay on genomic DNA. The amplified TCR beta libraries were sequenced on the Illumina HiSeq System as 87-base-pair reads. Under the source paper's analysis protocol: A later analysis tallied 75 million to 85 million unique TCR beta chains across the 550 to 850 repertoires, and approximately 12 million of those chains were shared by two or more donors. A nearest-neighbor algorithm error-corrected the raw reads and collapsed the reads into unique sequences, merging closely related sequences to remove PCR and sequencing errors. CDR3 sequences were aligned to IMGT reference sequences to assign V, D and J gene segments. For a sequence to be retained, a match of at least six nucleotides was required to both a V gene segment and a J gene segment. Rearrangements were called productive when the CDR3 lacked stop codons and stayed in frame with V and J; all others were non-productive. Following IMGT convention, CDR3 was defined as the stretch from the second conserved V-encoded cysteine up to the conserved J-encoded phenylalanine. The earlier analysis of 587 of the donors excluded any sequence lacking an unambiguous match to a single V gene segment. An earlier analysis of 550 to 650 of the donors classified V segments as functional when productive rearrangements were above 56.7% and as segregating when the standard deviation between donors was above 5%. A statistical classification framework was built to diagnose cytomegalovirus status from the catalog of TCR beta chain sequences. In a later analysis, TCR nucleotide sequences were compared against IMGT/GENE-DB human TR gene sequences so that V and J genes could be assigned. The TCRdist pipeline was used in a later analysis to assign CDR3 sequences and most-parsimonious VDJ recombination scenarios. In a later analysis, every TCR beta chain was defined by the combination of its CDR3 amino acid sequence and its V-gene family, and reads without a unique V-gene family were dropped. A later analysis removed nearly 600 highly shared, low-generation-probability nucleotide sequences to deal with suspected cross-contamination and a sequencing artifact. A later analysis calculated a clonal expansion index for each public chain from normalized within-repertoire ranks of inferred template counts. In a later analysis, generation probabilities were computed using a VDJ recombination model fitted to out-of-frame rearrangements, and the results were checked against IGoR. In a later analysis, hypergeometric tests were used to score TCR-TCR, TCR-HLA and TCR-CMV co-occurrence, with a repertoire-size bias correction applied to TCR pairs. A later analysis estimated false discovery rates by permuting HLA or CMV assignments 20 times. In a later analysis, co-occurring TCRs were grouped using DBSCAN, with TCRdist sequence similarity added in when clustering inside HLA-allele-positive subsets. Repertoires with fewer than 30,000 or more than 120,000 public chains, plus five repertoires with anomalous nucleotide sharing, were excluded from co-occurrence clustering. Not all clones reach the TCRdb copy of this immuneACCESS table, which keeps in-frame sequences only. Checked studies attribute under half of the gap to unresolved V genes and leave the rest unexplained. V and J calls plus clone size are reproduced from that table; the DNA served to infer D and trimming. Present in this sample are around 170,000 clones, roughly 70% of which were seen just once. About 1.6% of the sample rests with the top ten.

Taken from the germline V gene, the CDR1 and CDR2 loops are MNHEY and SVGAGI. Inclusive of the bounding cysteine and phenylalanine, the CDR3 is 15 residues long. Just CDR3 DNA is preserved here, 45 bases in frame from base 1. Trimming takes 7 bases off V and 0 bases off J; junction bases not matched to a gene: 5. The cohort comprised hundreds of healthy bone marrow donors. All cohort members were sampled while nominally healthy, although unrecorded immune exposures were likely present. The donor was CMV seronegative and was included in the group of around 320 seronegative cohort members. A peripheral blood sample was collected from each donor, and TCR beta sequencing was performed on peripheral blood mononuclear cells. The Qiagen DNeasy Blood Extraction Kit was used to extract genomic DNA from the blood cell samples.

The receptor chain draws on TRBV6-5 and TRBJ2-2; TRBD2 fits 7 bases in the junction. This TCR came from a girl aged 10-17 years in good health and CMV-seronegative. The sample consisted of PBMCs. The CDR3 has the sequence CASNQGLPNTGELFF. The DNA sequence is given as TGTGCCAGCAACCAGGGACTACCGAACACCGGGGAGCTGTTTTTT.